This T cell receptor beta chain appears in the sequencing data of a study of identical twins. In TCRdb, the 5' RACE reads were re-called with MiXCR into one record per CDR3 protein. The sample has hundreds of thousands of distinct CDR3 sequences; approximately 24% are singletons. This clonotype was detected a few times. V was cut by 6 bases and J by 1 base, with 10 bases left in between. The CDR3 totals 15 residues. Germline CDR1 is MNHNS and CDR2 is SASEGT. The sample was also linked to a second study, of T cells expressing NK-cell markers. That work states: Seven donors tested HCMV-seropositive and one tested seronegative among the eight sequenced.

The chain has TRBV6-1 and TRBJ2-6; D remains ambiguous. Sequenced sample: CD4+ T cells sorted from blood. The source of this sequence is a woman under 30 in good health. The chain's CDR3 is CASRRDWSGANVLTF. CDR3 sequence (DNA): TGTGCCAGCAGGAGAGACTGGTCTGGGGCCAACGTCCTGACTTTC.